This TCR beta chain was recorded in a study of glioma-infiltrating T cells after dendritic cell vaccination. Across the whole study: Patients received three intradermal dendritic cell vaccine injections at biweekly intervals.

Notes on this clone: Its target is not known.

The PCR used 60 V beta and 13 J beta primers. The repertoire was sequenced with immunoSEQ multiplex PCR; TCRdb's copy has only in-frame clones and lacks some. The table shows over 80,000 clones, with around four fifths occurring only once. The CDR3 is 16 residues long. V lost 3 bases, J lost 2 bases, and 16 bases lay in between. Germline V gene sequence: CDR1 LNHDA, CDR2 SQIVND (reference sequence). Stated time point: after dendritic cell vaccination, including at tumor progression/relapse. Whole-study findings and limits: Only a small number of patients had complete blood and tumor samples. TCR clonality showed no direct relationship with survival.

The sequencing used blood, collected after dendritic cell vaccination. This clonotype originated in a human donor with glioblastoma. The chain combines TRBV19 with TRBJ1-2; possible D gene TRBD1, 5 bases. The CDR3 DNA follows: TGTGCCAGTAGTATCCGGGGGGAGGGCTGGAACTATGGCTACACCTTC. Amino acids: CASSIRGEGWNYGYTF.